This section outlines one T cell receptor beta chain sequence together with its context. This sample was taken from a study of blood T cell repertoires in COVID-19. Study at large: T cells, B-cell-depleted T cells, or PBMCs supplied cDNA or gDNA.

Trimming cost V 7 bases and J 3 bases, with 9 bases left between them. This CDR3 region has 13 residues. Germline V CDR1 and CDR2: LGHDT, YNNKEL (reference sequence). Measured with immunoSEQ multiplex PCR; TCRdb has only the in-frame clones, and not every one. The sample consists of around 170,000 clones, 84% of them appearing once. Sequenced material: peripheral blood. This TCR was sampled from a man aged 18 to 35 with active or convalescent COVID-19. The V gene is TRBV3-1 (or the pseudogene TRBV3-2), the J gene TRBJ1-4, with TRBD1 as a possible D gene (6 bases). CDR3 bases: TGTGCCAGCATGGGGGCGGCTAATGAAAAACTGTTTTTT. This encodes CASMGAANEKLFF.